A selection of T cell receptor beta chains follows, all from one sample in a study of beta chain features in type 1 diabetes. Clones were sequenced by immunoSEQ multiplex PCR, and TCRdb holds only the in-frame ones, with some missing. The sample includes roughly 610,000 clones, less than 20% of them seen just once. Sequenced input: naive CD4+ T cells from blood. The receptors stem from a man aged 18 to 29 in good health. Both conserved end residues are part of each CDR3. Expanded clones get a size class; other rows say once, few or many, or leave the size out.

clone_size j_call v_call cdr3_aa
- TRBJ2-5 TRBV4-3 CASSQPGTGVGTQYF
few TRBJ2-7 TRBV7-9 CASSLAKTGTYEQYF
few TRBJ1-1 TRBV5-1 CASSLVPAGGLNTEAFF
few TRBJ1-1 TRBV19 CASSNGNAEAFF
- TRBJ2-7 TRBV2 CASSVQGTYEQYF
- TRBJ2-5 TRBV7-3 CASSLGPQETQYF
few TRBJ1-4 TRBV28 CASSENEKLFF
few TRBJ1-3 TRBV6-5 CASSPGQSGNTIYF
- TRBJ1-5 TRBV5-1 CASSWTGNSNQPQHF
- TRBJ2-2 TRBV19 CASSIITGRTGELFF
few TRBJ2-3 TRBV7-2 CATDLDRASTDTQYF
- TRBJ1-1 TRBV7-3 CASSHEGSSTEAFF